The present entry profiles one T cell receptor beta chain with its context. This sequence may be a read error, since a much larger clone differs from it by one base. The sample is drawn from a study of kidney transplant recipient with SARS-CoV-2 infection. The CDR3 is 15 residues long. Looked up from germline, CDR1 is SGHRS and CDR2 is YFSETQ. V lost 0 bases to trimming and J lost 7 bases, with 14 bases between them. Using its own MiXCR run on the reads, TCRdb lists one record per CDR3 protein. The sample holds roughly 230,000 distinct CDR3 sequences, 25% to 35% seen once. V usage is TRBV5-1 and J usage is TRBJ1-5; D unclear. Sequenced here: a blood sample, sampled at baseline and on day 111 from a kidney transplant recipient. This TCR was sampled from a young adult male patient who had COVID-19 and was a kidney transplant recipient. Some T cells may be transferred from the graft donor. CDR3 in amino acids: CASSLAGVGQQPQHF. DNA for the CDR3: TGCGCCAGCAGCTTGGCCGGGGTCGGGCAGCAGCCCCAGCATTTT.